A selection of T cell receptor beta chains follows, all from one sample in a study of blood T cell repertoires in COVID-19. Generated by immunoSEQ multiplex PCR, the TCRdb table keeps only in-frame clones and is missing some. The sample includes some 58,000 clones, just over 85% of them seen just once. The source material was peripheral blood. The receptors derive from a man between 40 and 49 years old with acute or convalescent COVID-19. Both conserved end residues are part of each CDR3. The order of the fields is V gene, J gene, D gene, clone size, CDR3 DNA, CDR3 protein. D genes are given only for firm matches. The size entry is marked missing in some rows and otherwise reads once, few, many or a size class.

TRBV11-3	TRBJ2-7	.	.	TGTGCCAGCAGCCTACAGGAAGGCCCTTACGAGCAGTACTTC	CASSLQEGPYEQYF
TRBV28	TRBJ2-3	TRBD1	.	TGTGCCAGCAGTTCACAGGGGGCGAGGGCAGATACGCAGTATTTT	CASSSQGARADTQYF
TRBV2	TRBJ2-1	TRBD2	few	TGTGCCAGCACGTGGGGACTAGCGGGGGGTGAGCAGTTCTTC	CASTWGLAGGEQFF
TRBV9	TRBJ1-5	.	few	TGTGCCAGCAGCGAGACAGGTGACAATCAGCCCCAGCATTTT	CASSETGDNQPQHF
TRBV29-1	TRBJ2-5	TRBD2	.	TGCAGCGTTGATAGCGGGGGGTGGCGGGAGACCCAGTACTTC	CSVDSGGWRETQYF
TRBV19	TRBJ2-7	TRBD1	.	TGTGCCTCCTCGACGAGGACAGGGGTCTCCTACGAGCAGTACTTC	CASSTRTGVSYEQYF
TRBV7-9	TRBJ1-2	TRBD1	once	TGTGCCAGCAGCCTAGGGACAGGGGTTTTTGATGGCTACACCTTC	CASSLGTGVFDGYTF
TRBV5-8	TRBJ1-2	.	.	TGTGCCAGCAGCTTGGTTTGGGAGTATGGCTACACCTTC	CASSLVWEYGYTF
TRBV29-1	TRBJ1-1	TRBD1	.	TGCAGCGTTGAGGGACAGGGGGCAACTGAAGCTTTCTTT	CSVEGQGATEAFF
TRBV7-9	TRBJ2-1	.	few	TGTGCCAGCAGCTGGCTAGTTACCCATAGCTCCTACAATGAGCAGTTCTTC	CASSWLVTHSSYNEQFF
TRBV6-5	TRBJ1-4	.	.	TGTGCCAGCAGTTACTCGGAGCGGGGCCCTAATGAAAAACTGTTTTTT	CASSYSERGPNEKLFF
TRBV5-4	TRBJ2-1	TRBD2	.	TGTGCCAGCAGCAGGGGACTAGCGGGGGCCAGCAATGAGCAGTTCTTC	CASSRGLAGASNEQFF
TRBV9	TRBJ2-7	TRBD1	once	TGTGCCAGCAGTCCCGGACAGGGGGAAACTTACGAGCAGTACTTC	CASSPGQGETYEQYF
TRBV3-1/TRBV3-2	TRBJ2-5	.	.	TGTGCCAGCAGCCAAGTCAGAGGGGAGACCCAGTACTTC	CASSQVRGETQYF
TRBV4-1	TRBJ2-5	TRBD2	.	TGCGCCAGCAGCCAGGCCATGACTAGCGGCCAAGAGACCCAGTACTTC	CASSQAMTSGQETQYF
TRBV6-5	TRBJ2-1	.	.	TGTGCCAGCAGTACCCCGGGACTCTCGGCTGGGCAGTTCTTC	CASSTPGLSAGQFF
TRBV6-5	TRBJ1-2	TRBD1	.	TGTGCCAGCACCCTGAGGGACAGCTCAGGCTATGGCTACACCTTC	CASTLRDSSGYGYTF
TRBV5-8	TRBJ1-5	.	.	TGTGCCAGCAGCCCCGGCAGGGTGAGCAATCAGCCCCAGCATTTT	CASSPGRVSNQPQHF
TRBV19	TRBJ1-4	.	.	TGTGCCAGTAGTCAAGGCGGAACTAATGAAAAACTGTTTTTT	CASSQGGTNEKLFF
TRBV27	TRBJ1-2	.	few	TGTGCCAGCAGTTTACGCCGTTGGTCGGGTAACTATGGCTACACCTTC	CASSLRRWSGNYGYTF
TRBV6-5	TRBJ1-1	.	.	TGTGCCAGCAGTAAGCGAGGGGGGAACACTGAAGCTTTCTTT	CASSKRGGNTEAFF
TRBV7-3	TRBJ2-2	TRBD2	.	TGTGCCAGCAGCTTAGGACTAGCGGGAACCGGGGAGCTGTTTTTT	CASSLGLAGTGELFF
TRBV25-1	TRBJ1-1	TRBD1	.	TGTGCCAGCAGTGAGGACAGGGGGCAAAACACTGAAGCTTTCTTT	CASSEDRGQNTEAFF
TRBV6-9	TRBJ1-5	.	.	TGTGCCAGCAGCCCCGTGGGGCAGGCCGCGCAGCCCCAGCATTTT	CASSPVGQAAQPQHF
TRBV5-1	TRBJ1-2	.	.	TGCGCCAGCAGCCGGGAGGGATTAACCTATGGCTACACCTTC	CASSREGLTYGYTF
TRBV11-3	TRBJ2-5	.	.	TGTGCCAGCAGCCCTAACGGGGTAGTTCTGCAGGAGACCCAGTACTTC	CASSPNGVVLQETQYF
TRBV4-1	TRBJ2-7	TRBD2	few	TGCGCCAGCAGCCCCCGGGACACAGGCCGAGCGGGGGCAGCCTACGAGCAGTACTTC	CASSPRDTGRAGAAYEQYF
TRBV9	TRBJ2-5	.	.	TGTGCCAGCAGCGTAAGTAGTCATCCGGAGACCCAGTACTTC	CASSVSSHPETQYF
TRBV14	TRBJ1-6	.	few	TGTGCCAGCAGCTTTGGACAGAGTAAAAATTCACCCCTCCACTTT	CASSFGQSKNSPLHF
TRBV7-9	TRBJ1-2	TRBD1	.	TGTGCCAGCAGCTTATCAGGGGGCGGTGGCTATGGCTACACCTTC	CASSLSGGGGYGYTF
TRBV7-2	TRBJ1-6	TRBD1	once	TGTGCCAGCAGCTTTTCCCGGACAGGGAATTCACCCCTCCACTTT	CASSFSRTGNSPLHF
TRBV7-6	TRBJ2-2	.	.	TGTGCCAGCCGGGGTGTTGGCCGGGGAGACACCGGGGAGCTGTTTTTT	CASRGVGRGDTGELFF
TRBV5-1	TRBJ2-3	TRBD2	.	TGCGCCAGCAGCTTGGCGGGGGGGGACACAGATACGCAGTATTTT	CASSLAGGDTDTQYF
TRBV19	TRBJ1-4	.	.	TGTGCCAGTAGTATAGATTGGGCAGCTGAAAAACTGTTTTTT	CASSIDWAAEKLFF
TRBV5-6	TRBJ1-3	.	.	TGTGCCAGCAGCTTGTCTGGTTCCAGGCGGGCCGGTGGAAACACCATATATTTT	CASSLSGSRRAGGNTIYF
TRBV27	TRBJ1-2	TRBD1	few	TGTGCCAGCAGCCCTCAGACAGGGAGCGGCTACACCTTC	CASSPQTGSGYTF
TRBV6-5	TRBJ1-2	TRBD1	.	TGTGCCAGCACTCGGACAGGCGGAAACTATGGCTACACCTTC	CASTRTGGNYGYTF
TRBV14	TRBJ1-4	.	.	TGTGCCAGCAGCCGCAGGGGAGTGGGTAATGAAAAACTGTTTTTT	CASSRRGVGNEKLFF
TRBV30	TRBJ1-3	.	.	TGTGCCTTACAGGGATCAACCTATTACTCTGGAAACACCATATATTTT	CALQGSTYYSGNTIYF
TRBV19	TRBJ1-1	.	.	TGTGCCAGTAGTACCCTCCGGACATTGAACACTGAAGCTTTCTTT	CASSTLRTLNTEAFF
TRBV2	TRBJ1-5	.	.	TGTGCCAGCACCCTAGGACGGAGGAGCCCGCCAGGGCCCCAGCATTTT	CASTLGRRSPPGPQHF
TRBV27	TRBJ2-6	TRBD1	.	TGTGCCAGCAGTGGGTACGACAGGGTAATCTCTGGGGCCAACGTCCTGACTTTC	CASSGYDRVISGANVLTF